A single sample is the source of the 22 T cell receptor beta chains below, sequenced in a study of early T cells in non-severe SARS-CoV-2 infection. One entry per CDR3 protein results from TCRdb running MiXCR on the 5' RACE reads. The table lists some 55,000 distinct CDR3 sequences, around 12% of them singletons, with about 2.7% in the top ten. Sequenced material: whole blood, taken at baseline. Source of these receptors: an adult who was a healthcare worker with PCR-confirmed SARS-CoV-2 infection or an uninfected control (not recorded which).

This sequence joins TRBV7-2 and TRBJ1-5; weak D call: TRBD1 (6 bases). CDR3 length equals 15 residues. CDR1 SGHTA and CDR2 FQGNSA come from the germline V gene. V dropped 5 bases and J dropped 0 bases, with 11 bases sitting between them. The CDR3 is CASSATGNSNQPQHF. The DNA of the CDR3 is TGTGCCAGCAGCGCTACAGGGAATAGCAATCAGCCCCAGCATTTT.

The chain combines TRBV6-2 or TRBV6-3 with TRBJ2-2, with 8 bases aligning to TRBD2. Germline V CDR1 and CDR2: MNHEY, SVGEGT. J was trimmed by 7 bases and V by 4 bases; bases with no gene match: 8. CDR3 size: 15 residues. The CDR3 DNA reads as TGTGCCAGCAGTTCCCATCGGACTAGCCTCGGGGAGCTGTTTTTT. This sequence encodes CASSSHRTSLGELFF.

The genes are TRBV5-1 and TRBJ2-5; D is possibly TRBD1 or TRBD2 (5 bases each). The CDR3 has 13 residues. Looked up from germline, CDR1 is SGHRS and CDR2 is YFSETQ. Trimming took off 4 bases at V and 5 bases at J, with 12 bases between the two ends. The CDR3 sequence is CASSRDEWETQYF. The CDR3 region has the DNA TGCGCCAGCAGCCGGGACGAGTGGGAGACCCAGTACTTC.

The CDR3: CSARAGQDATNEKLFF. DNA for the CDR3: TGCAGTGCTAGAGCCGGGCAGGACGCAACTAATGAAAAACTGTTTTTT. This chain links TRBV20-1 with TRBJ1-4; D is uncertain. This CDR3 is built from 16 residues. Germline V gene lookup returns CDR1 DFQATT and CDR2 SNEGSKA (reference sequence). Trimming removed 1 base at V and 0 bases at J, with 12 bases between.

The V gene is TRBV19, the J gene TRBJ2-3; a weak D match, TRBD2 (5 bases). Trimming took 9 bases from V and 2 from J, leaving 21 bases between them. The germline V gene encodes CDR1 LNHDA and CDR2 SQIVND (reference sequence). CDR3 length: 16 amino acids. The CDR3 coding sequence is TGTGCCAGCCCACCGGTGGGAGCCCCTTTCACAGATACGCAGTATTTT. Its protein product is CASPPVGAPFTDTQYF.

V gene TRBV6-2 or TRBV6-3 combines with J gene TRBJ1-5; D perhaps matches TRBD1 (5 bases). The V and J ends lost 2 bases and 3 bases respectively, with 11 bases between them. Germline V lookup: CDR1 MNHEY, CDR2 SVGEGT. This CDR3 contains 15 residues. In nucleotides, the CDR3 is TGTGCCAGCAGTTACGTTGGGGGAACCAATCAGCCCCAGCATTTT. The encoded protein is CASSYVGGTNQPQHF.

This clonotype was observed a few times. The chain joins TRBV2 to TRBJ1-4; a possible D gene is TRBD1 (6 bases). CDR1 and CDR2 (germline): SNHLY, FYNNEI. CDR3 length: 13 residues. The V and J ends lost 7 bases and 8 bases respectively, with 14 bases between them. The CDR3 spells CASTWTEAEKLFF. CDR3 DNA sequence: TGTGCCAGCACCTGGACAGAAGCAGAAAAACTGTTTTTT.

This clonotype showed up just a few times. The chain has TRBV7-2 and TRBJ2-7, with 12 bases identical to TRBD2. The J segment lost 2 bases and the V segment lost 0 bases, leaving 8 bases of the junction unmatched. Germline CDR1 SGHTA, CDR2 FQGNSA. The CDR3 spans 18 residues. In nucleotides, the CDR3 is TGTGCCAGCAGCTTAGCGACTAGCGGGAGCACTCGCGCCTACGAGCAGTACTTC. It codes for CASSLATSGSTRAYEQYF.

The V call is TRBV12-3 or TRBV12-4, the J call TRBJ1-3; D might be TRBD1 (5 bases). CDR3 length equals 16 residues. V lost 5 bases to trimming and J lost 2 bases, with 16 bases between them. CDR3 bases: TGTGCCAGCAGTACGAATCTGGGACCAACTGGAAACACCATATATTTT. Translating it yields CASSTNLGPTGNTIYF.

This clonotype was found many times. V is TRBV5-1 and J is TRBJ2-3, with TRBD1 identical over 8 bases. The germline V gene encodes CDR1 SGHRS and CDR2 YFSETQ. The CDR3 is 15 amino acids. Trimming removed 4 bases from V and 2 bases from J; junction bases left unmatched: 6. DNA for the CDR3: TGCGCCAGCAGCCTACGGACAGGGTCCACAGATACGCAGTATTTT. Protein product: CASSLRTGSTDTQYF.

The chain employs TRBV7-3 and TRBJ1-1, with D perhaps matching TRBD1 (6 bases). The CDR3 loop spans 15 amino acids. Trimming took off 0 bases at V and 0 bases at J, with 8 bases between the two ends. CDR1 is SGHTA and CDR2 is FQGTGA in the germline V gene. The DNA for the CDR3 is TGTGCCAGCAGCTTAACCCAGGGGTTGAACACTGAAGCTTTCTTT. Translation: CASSLTQGLNTEAFF.

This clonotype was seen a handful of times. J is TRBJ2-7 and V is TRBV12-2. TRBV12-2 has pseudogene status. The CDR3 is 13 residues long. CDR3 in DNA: TGTGCAAGTCGCTTAGCCCGGCGACACGAGCAGTACTTC. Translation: CASRLARRHEQYF.

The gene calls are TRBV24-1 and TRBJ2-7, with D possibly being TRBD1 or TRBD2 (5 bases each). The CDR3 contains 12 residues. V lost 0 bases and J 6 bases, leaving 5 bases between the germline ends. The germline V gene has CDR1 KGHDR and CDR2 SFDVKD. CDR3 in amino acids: CATSDLGGEQYF. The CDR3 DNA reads TGTGCCACCAGTGATTTGGGGGGCGAGCAGTACTTC.

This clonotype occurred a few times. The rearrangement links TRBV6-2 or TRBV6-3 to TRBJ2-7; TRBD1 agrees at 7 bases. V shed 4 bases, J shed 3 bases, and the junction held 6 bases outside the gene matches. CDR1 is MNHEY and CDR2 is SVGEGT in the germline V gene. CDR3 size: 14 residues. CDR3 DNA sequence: TGTGCCAGCAGTTCGGGACAGATTTTCTACGAGCAGTACTTC. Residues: CASSSGQIFYEQYF.

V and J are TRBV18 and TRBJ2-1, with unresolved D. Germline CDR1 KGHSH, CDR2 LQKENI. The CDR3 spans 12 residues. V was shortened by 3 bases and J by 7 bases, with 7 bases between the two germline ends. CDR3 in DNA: TGTGCCAGCTCACCGTCCAGGAATGAGCAGTTCTTC. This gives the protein CASSPSRNEQFF.

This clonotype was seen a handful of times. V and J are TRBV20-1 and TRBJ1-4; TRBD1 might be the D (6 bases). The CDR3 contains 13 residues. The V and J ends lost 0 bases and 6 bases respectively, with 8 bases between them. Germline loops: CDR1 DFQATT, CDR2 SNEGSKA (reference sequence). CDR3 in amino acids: CSARDRTDEKLFF. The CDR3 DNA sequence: TGCAGTGCTAGAGATAGGACAGATGAAAAACTGTTTTTT.

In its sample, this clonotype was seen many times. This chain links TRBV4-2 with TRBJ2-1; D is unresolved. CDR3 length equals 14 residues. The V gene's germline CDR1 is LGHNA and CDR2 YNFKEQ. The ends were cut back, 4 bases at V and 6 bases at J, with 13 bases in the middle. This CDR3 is CASSRQSGINEQFF. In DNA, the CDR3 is TGTGCCAGCAGCCGACAATCTGGGATCAATGAGCAGTTCTTC.

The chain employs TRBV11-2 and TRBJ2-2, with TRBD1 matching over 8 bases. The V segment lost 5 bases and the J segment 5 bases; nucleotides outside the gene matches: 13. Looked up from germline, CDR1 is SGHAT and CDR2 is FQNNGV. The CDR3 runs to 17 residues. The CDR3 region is CASSRGQGVRATGELFF. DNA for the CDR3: TGTGCCAGCAGCCGAGGACAGGGCGTCCGGGCGACCGGGGAGCTGTTTTTT.

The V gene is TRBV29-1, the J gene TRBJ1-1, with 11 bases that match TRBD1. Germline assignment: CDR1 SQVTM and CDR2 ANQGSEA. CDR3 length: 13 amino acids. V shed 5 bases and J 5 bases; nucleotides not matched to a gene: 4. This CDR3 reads CSVRDRGFTEAFF. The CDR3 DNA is TGCAGCGTTCGGGACAGGGGGTTTACTGAAGCTTTCTTT.

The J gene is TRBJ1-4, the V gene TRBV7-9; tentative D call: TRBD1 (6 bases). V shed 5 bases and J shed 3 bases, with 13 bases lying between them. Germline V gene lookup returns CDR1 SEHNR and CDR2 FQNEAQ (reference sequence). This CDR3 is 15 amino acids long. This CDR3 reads CASSQLGQSNEKLFF. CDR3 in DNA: TGTGCCAGCAGCCAACTTGGACAGTCTAATGAAAAACTGTTTTTT.

CDR3 sequence (DNA): TGTGCCAGCGGGTTTGGAGGCGGGGATACGCAGTATTTT. Its translation is CASGFGGGDTQYF. The rearrangement links TRBV27 to TRBJ2-3; a possible D gene is TRBD2 (5 bases). The V and J ends lost 8 bases and 6 bases respectively, with 15 bases between them. Germline CDR1 is MNHEY and CDR2 is SMNVEV (reference sequence). The CDR3 has 13 amino acids.

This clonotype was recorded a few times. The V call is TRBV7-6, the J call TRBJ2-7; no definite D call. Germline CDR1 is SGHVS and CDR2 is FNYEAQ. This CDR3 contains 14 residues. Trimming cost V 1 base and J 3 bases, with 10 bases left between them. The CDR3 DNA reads TGTGCCAGCAGCTTAGAAGGTTCGGGCTACGAGCAGTACTTC. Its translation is CASSLEGSGYEQYF.